The T cell receptor beta chain under discussion was sequenced for a study of shared clonotypes between healthy human individuals. Study as a whole: For every donor, three CD4 naive, three CD4 memory, two CD8 naive and one CD8 memory plates were used.

Unmatched junction bases numbered 6, after V lost 5 bases and J lost 4 bases. Germline CDR1 and CDR2: SGHDT and YYEEEE. The CDR3 spans 15 residues. Details on this clone: The antigen remains unidentified.

It was CD45RO-negative cells, positively selected for CCR7, that made up naive CD8 cells, with terminally differentiated effector memory CD45RA+ cells excluded. Findings and caveats of the study: Clonotype sharing across donors was expected to vary with sequencing depth.

At the deep level, the assay was run. TCRdb's copy holds only in-frame clones and misses some; the assay was immunoSEQ multiplex PCR. The repertoire has about 2 million clones, roughly 94% of them found once; the top ten carry around 1.2%. The sequenced sample consisted of naive CD8+ T cells sorted from blood. The gene calls are TRBV5-6 and TRBJ2-7; 13 nucleotides agree with TRBD2. This TCR was recovered from a man younger than 35 in good health. This CDR3 is CASRFSTSGRYEQYF. The CDR3 coding sequence is TGTGCCAGCAGATTCTCGACTAGCGGGAGGTACGAGCAGTACTTC.